These 22 T cell receptor beta chains were sequenced from one sample in a study of CD8 T cells in Susac syndrome. Random hexamers were used to reverse transcribe an amount of about 0.45 to 1 ug RNA. From the immunoSEQ multiplex PCR reads, TCRdb called clonotypes with MiXCR, one entry per CDR3 protein. Of around 150,000 distinct CDR3 sequences in the sample, around 95% were seen once. Material for sequencing was CD4+ T cells from PBMCs. The receptors come from a human donor in good health.

The J gene is TRBJ1-3, the V gene TRBV7-8; the match to TRBD1 covers 7 bases. The CDR3 sequence is 15 residues long. The V gene end was trimmed by 5 bases and the J gene end by 2 bases; junction bases not matched to a gene: 6. Germline-derived CDR1 and CDR2 are SGHVS and FQNEAQ. The CDR3 reads CASSPIQGPGNTIYF. In DNA, the CDR3 is TGTGCCAGCAGCCCGATACAGGGGCCTGGAAACACCATATATTTT.

V is TRBV19 and J is TRBJ1-1; D possibly corresponds to TRBD1 (5 bases). Trimming took off 5 bases at V and 2 bases at J, with 15 bases between the two ends. The CDR3 runs to 15 residues. Germline V lookup: CDR1 LNHDA, CDR2 SQIVND (reference sequence). In DNA, the CDR3 is TGTGCCAGTAGTGCCTCAACCGGGGGTAACACTGAAGCTTTCTTT. Translated, it gives CASSASTGGNTEAFF.

The V call is TRBV18, the J call TRBJ2-3; D perhaps matches TRBD2 (5 bases). Germline V CDR1 and CDR2: KGHSH, LQKENI. The CDR3 covers 14 residues. V gave up 6 bases and J gave up 3 bases, with 13 bases separating them. CDR3 DNA: TGTGCCAGCTCTTTGGCGGGTTTGACAGATACGCAGTATTTT. Translated: CASSLAGLTDTQYF.

In this sample, this clonotype turned up a few times. The chain employs TRBV29-1 and TRBJ1-2; D is perhaps TRBD1 (5 bases). Germline V gene lookup returns CDR1 SQVTM and CDR2 ANQGSEA. The CDR3 totals 10 residues. Between the trimmed V and J ends, which lost 7 bases and 8 bases, there was a span of 11 bases. The CDR3 spells CSAGTDGYTF. The CDR3 DNA reads TGCAGCGCAGGGACGGACGGCTACACCTTC.

The V gene is TRBV12-3 or TRBV12-4, the J gene TRBJ1-2; a possible D gene is TRBD1 (5 bases). The CDR3 consists of 12 residues. V lost 4 bases and J 6 bases, leaving 9 bases between the germline ends. CDR3 amino acids: CASSSRQNGYTF. CDR3 DNA sequence: TGTGCCAGCAGTTCTCGACAGAATGGCTACACCTTC.

The DNA of the CDR3 is TGTGCCAGCAGCCTCGGGGGCCAACGCACAGATACGCAGTATTTT. It is translated as CASSLGGQRTDTQYF. The genes are TRBV9 and TRBJ2-3, with D perhaps TRBD1 or TRBD2 (6 bases each). There are 15 residues in the CDR3. CDR1 and CDR2 from the germline V gene are SGDLS and YYNGEE. V lost 4 bases and J lost 1, with 13 bases in between.

The chain combines TRBV29-1 with TRBJ2-7; the D is unclear. The CDR3 extends over 12 amino acids. CDR1 SQVTM and CDR2 ANQGSEA come from the germline V gene. Trimming took 7 bases from V and 0 from J, leaving 10 bases between them. The CDR3 sequence is CSACSGSYEQYF. The CDR3 DNA follows: TGCAGCGCCTGTAGTGGCTCCTACGAGCAGTACTTC.

The chain is built from TRBV20-1 and TRBJ2-7; no definite D call. V dropped 5 bases and J dropped 0 bases, with 17 bases sitting between them. The germline gives CDR1 DFQATT, CDR2 SNEGSKA (reference sequence). CDR3 size: 15 residues. CDR3 nucleotides: TGCAGTGCTCCCCGTGTGACTGGAAGCTCCTACGAGCAGTACTTC. Its protein is CSAPRVTGSSYEQYF.

The chain links TRBV5-4 to TRBJ1-1, with a weak D call TRBD1 (5 bases). This CDR3 has 14 amino acids. The V gene lost 0 bases and the J gene lost 5 bases, with 11 bases spanning the gap. CDR1 is SGHNT, CDR2 YYREEE, per germline (reference sequence). The CDR3 loop is CASSLGWGDTEAFF. In nucleotides, the CDR3 is TGTGCCAGCAGCTTGGGCTGGGGGGATACTGAAGCTTTCTTT.

V gene TRBV6-6 combines with J gene TRBJ2-3; D gene unclear. The CDR3 length is 14 residues. In germline, CDR1 is MNHNY, CDR2 SVGAGI (reference sequence). V was cut by 6 bases and J by 2 bases, with 12 bases left in between. CDR3 region: CASSQAQLTDTQYF. DNA of the CDR3: TGTGCCAGCAGCCAAGCGCAACTCACAGATACGCAGTATTTT.

The chain has TRBV29-1 and TRBJ1-2; D is undetermined. The CDR3 consists of 15 residues. Germline-derived CDR1 and CDR2 are SQVTM and ANQGSEA. V was clipped by 5 bases and J by 7 bases, with 23 bases between them. The CDR3 region has the DNA TGCAGCGTTAGACCCCCGGGAGCCAAACGCGGTGGCTACACCTTC. Amino acid sequence: CSVRPPGAKRGGYTF.

This chain links TRBV29-1 with TRBJ2-1, with no clear D. The V end lost 3 bases, the J end lost 0 bases, and 9 bases lay between the germline ends. The CDR3 runs to 14 residues. In germline, CDR1 is SQVTM, CDR2 ANQGSEA. CDR3 bases: TGCAGCGTTGAGGGGTCGAGCTCCTACAATGAGCAGTTCTTC. Residues: CSVEGSSSYNEQFF.

J is TRBJ2-3 and V is TRBV6-2 or TRBV6-3; D unclear. Germline V gene data show CDR1 as MNHEY and CDR2 as SVGEGT. There are 12 residues in the CDR3. The V end lost 6 bases, the J end lost 0 bases, and 4 bases lay between the germline ends. The CDR3 protein is CASRASTDTQYF. The CDR3, as DNA: TGTGCCAGCAGGGCCAGCACAGATACGCAGTATTTT.

The rearrangement joins TRBV29-1 to TRBJ2-7, with D uncertain. Germline CDR1 SQVTM, CDR2 ANQGSEA. V was cut by 4 bases and J by 3 bases, with 7 bases left in between. The CDR3 has 11 amino acids. CDR3 sequence reads: CSVVVIYEQYF. CDR3 DNA sequence: TGCAGCGTTGTGGTTATCTACGAGCAGTACTTC.

The chain has TRBV29-1 and TRBJ2-5, with 7 bases aligning to TRBD1. The length of the CDR3 is 13 residues. Germline CDR1 reads SQVTM; CDR2 reads ANQGSEA. The junction had 6 bases not matched to a gene; V was cut back by 4 bases and J by 4 bases. The CDR3: CSVVLQGRETQYF. The CDR3 nucleotides read TGCAGCGTTGTGCTACAGGGGAGAGAGACCCAGTACTTC.

The chain links TRBV12-3 or TRBV12-4 to TRBJ1-5; a weak D match, TRBD1 (6 bases). V was shortened by 5 bases and J by 4 bases, with 15 bases between the two germline ends. The CDR3 runs to 15 residues. In DNA form, the CDR3 reads TGTGCCAGCAGTCCCCCATTGGACAGAAATCAGCCCCAGCATTTT. Its translation is CASSPPLDRNQPQHF.

The chain employs TRBV5-1 and TRBJ2-7; D not certain. Germline assignment: CDR1 SGHRS and CDR2 YFSETQ. The CDR3 has 16 amino acids. V lost 6 bases and J 3 bases, leaving 22 bases between the germline ends. CDR3 DNA sequence: TGCGCCAGCACCACGACCTACCGTAGCCAGGTCTACGAGCAGTACTTC. It is translated as CASTTTYRSQVYEQYF.

This chain uses TRBV5-4 with TRBJ2-5; the D call may be TRBD1 or TRBD2 (5 bases each). From germline, CDR1 is SGHNT and CDR2 YYREEE (reference sequence). With 2 bases removed from V and 6 bases from J, the gap between germline ends came to 11 bases. The CDR3 consists of 13 residues. The CDR3 DNA follows: TGTGCCAGCAGCTTCGGGGACCCGAAGACCCAGTACTTC. It codes for CASSFGDPKTQYF.

The chain links TRBV29-1 to TRBJ2-3, with 12 positions matching TRBD1. The CDR3 contains 15 residues. In germline, CDR1 is SQVTM, CDR2 ANQGSEA. The trim removed 5 bases at V and 7 bases at J, leaving 10 bases unmatched. The CDR3 reads CSVTGGQGATNTQYF. For the CDR3, the DNA is TGCAGCGTTACGGGGGGACAGGGGGCAACAAATACGCAGTATTTT.

The gene calls are TRBV20-1 and TRBJ2-1, with D maybe TRBD1 (5 bases). Trimming stripped 2 bases from V and 5 bases from J, with 10 bases between. This CDR3 has 13 amino acids. CDR1 is DFQATT, CDR2 SNEGSKA, per germline (reference sequence). The CDR3 loop is CSARQGIHNEQFF. CDR3 coding DNA: TGCAGTGCTAGACAGGGCATCCACAATGAGCAGTTCTTC.

The chain's CDR3 is CSAHSGGLAGSYNEQFF. DNA of the CDR3: TGCAGTGCTCACTCGGGGGGACTAGCGGGGTCCTACAATGAGCAGTTCTTC. This sequence joins TRBV20-1 and TRBJ2-1; 13 nucleotides align to TRBD2. Germline V gene data show CDR1 as DFQATT and CDR2 as SNEGSKA (reference sequence). Losses at the gene ends were 5 bases for V and 1 base for J; bases not matched to a gene: 8. The CDR3 has 17 amino acids.

J is TRBJ1-4 and V is TRBV7-9, with D unclear. CDR1 and CDR2 from the germline V gene are SEHNR and FQNEAQ (reference sequence). The CDR3 length is 14 residues. The germline V and J ends were trimmed by 8 bases and 8 bases, with 18 bases remaining between them. DNA of the CDR3: TGTGCCAGCGGCGTGTCGGGGAGAGGGGAAAAACTGTTTTTT. Its protein product is CASGVSGRGEKLFF.